What follows is one T cell receptor (beta chain) and its context. The antigen remains undetermined. This specimen comes from a study of T cell responses to AZD1222 COVID-19 vaccine. The study's findings and limits: Repertoires in all cases were sampled only once the peak T cell response had passed.

This CDR3 has 14 residues. The germline V gene has CDR1 MGHRA and CDR2 YSYEKL. The ends were cut back, 1 base at V and 4 bases at J, with 10 bases in the middle. Some clones are missing from TCRdb's copy, which holds only in-frame ones; the method was immunoSEQ multiplex PCR. This table holds roughly 150,000 clones, around nine tenths found once. The chain couples TRBV4-1 to TRBJ2-5; TRBD2 might be the D (5 bases). The origin of this receptor is an adult in good health. The sequencing here drew on peripheral blood, taken on day 0 of AZD1222 vaccination. CDR3 bases: TGCGCCAGCAGCCAAGGAGGGTTAGGAGAGACCCAGTACTTC. Translated, it gives CASSQGGLGETQYF.